A selection of T cell receptor beta chains follows, all from one sample in a study of blood T cell repertoires in COVID-19. Only in-frame clones appear in the TCRdb table, and some are missing; sequencing was by immunoSEQ multiplex PCR. The sample contains over 30,000 clones, around nine tenths of which appear only once. Sequenced material: peripheral blood. All receptors come from a man between 65 and 85 years old with active COVID-19. Each CDR3 is given with its conserved first and last residue. D genes are given only for firm matches. Rows give clone size only sometimes, using once, few, many, or a class for an expanded clone.

j_call v_call clone_size d_call cdr3_nt cdr3_aa
TRBJ2-3 TRBV5-4 once . TGTGCCAGCAGCTCCCCGAATAGCGTTAGCACAGATACGCAGTATTTT CASSSPNSVSTDTQYF
TRBJ1-6 TRBV11-2 few . TGTGCCTCCCGTGAGGCCGCCTATAATTCACCCCTCCACTTT CASREAAYNSPLHF
TRBJ1-2 TRBV7-9 . . TGTGCCAGCAGCCCCCAGCGGTATGGCTACACCTTC CASSPQRYGYTF
TRBJ2-1 TRBV9 once . TGTGCCAGCAGCGTCCATAGCAATGAGCAGTTCTTC CASSVHSNEQFF
TRBJ2-5 TRBV27 . . TGTGCCAGCCGGAATTCAGGACAAGAGACCCAGTACTTC CASRNSGQETQYF
TRBJ2-7 TRBV20-1 . TRBD2 TGCAGTGCTAGTACACTAGCGGGAGACTACGAGCAGTACTTC CSASTLAGDYEQYF
TRBJ1-4 TRBV7-2 . . TGTGCCAGCAGCTTAGGGACAGAGAATGAAAAACTGTTTTTT CASSLGTENEKLFF
TRBJ2-6 TRBV4-3 . TRBD2 TGCGCCAGCAGCCAAGAACTAGCGGGAGTTGGGGCCAACGTCCTGACTTTC CASSQELAGVGANVLTF
TRBJ2-7 TRBV18 . . TGTGCCAGCTCACCCTTCGGGACTGGCTACGAGCAGTACTTC CASSPFGTGYEQYF
TRBJ1-6 TRBV28 . . TGTGCCAGCAGTCTTTCGGATAATTCACCCCTCCACTTT CASSLSDNSPLHF
TRBJ1-1 TRBV27 . TRBD1 TGTGCCAGCAGTTTTATTTGGACAGGGGTATTGAACACTGAAGCTTTCTTT CASSFIWTGVLNTEAFF
TRBJ1-4 TRBV18 . . TGTGCCAGCTCACCAACAGCAACTAATGAAAAACTGTTTTTT CASSPTATNEKLFF
TRBJ1-3 TRBV7-2 . . TGTGCCAGCAGCTCGGAGGCGGGGAACACCATATATTTT CASSSEAGNTIYF
TRBJ2-2 TRBV5-1 . TRBD1 TGCGCCAGCGGACAGGGTACCGGGGAGCTGTTTTTT CASGQGTGELFF
TRBJ2-2 TRBV20-1 . TRBD2 TGCAGTGCTAGTGACTTACTAGCGGGAGGGTACACCGGGGAGCTGTTTTTT CSASDLLAGGYTGELFF
TRBJ2-5 TRBV28 . TRBD2 TGTGCCAGCAGTTTTTTCCAGGGAATAGCGGGTCCCGGGGGGACCCAGTACTTC CASSFFQGIAGPGGTQYF
TRBJ2-5 TRBV10-1 . TRBD1 TGCGCCAGCAGTACTCCGGGACAGAAAGAGACCCAGTACTTC CASSTPGQKETQYF
TRBJ1-5 TRBV12-5 once . TGTGCTAGTGGCCCTCGCGGGAATGGGAATCAGCCCCAGCATTTT CASGPRGNGNQPQHF
TRBJ2-1 TRBV5-8 . TRBD1 TGTGCCAGCAGCCCGACAGGGAACTCCTACAATGAGCAGTTCTTC CASSPTGNSYNEQFF
TRBJ2-4 TRBV5-1 . TRBD2 TGCGCCAGCAGCTTGGTACCTAGCGGGAGGGCCCAAAACATTCAGTACTTC CASSLVPSGRAQNIQYF
TRBJ1-6 TRBV7-2 . . TGTGCCAGCAGCCCAGGCTCAGATTCACCCCTCCACTTT CASSPGSDSPLHF
TRBJ1-1 TRBV5-8 . TRBD1 TGTGCCAGCAGGGAAAGACAGGGGCCAGCGCCAGCTTTCTTT CASRERQGPAPAFF
TRBJ2-3 TRBV11-2 . TRBD1 TGTGCCACCGCGGGTGGGACAGTGAGCACAGATACGCAGTATTTT CATAGGTVSTDTQYF
TRBJ2-7 TRBV19 . . TGTGCCAGTAGTACCTTACAGGGAGGGTCCTACGAGCAGTACTTC CASSTLQGGSYEQYF
TRBJ2-7 TRBV6-4 . TRBD2 TGTGCCAGCATTCGGGGGGAGCGGGAGTATGGAGTCCACGAGCAGTACTTC CASIRGEREYGVHEQYF